Below, one TCR beta chain is given with its context. Its antigen is unknown. After constant-region reverse-primer amplification, full-length variable regions underwent semi-nested PCR with Nested Universal Primer A. In TCRdb, the 5' RACE reads were re-called with MiXCR into one record per CDR3 protein. The data hold around 50,000 distinct CDR3 sequences, with more than 25% observed a single time. The CDR3 length is 16 residues. Losses at the gene ends were 1 base for V and 5 bases for J; bases not matched to a gene: 7. Germline V gives CDR1 SEHNR, CDR2 FQNEAQ (reference sequence). The study, taken as a whole, reports: The larger-cohort validation was restricted to a single TCR beta V-J rearrangement rather than whole repertoires.

Tregs were sorted as CD4+CD25+CD127-/low cells. The chain combines TRBV7-9 with TRBJ2-5; 10 positions agree with TRBD2. This receptor was identified in a female donor with breast cancer. The sequencing sample was made of tumor-infiltrating Tregs sorted from the breast tumor. The CDR3 reads CASSLVSSGGAETQYF. As DNA, the CDR3 is TGTGCCAGCAGCTTAGTATCCAGCGGGGGGGCGGAGACCCAGTACTTC.